The entry that follows covers one T cell receptor beta chain sequence. The antigen remains undetermined. With 60 Vbeta and 13 Jbeta primers, the PCR was carried out. The table came from immunoSEQ multiplex PCR; TCRdb's copy has only in-frame clones and leaves some out. Here the sample spans around 91,000 clones, about three quarters being singletons. This sample was taken from a study of cytomegalovirus exposure and HLA in healthy donors. Study-wide context: In a previous analysis, 117 million unique TCR beta sequences were found from 150 million to 200 million T cells. Among 350 to 500 genotyped donors, around 81% fell in the Caucasian-associated ancestry cluster.

From germline, CDR1 is SSHAT and CDR2 FNYEAQ (reference sequence). J lost 2 bases, V lost 5 bases, and 15 bases had no gene match. The CDR3 sequence is 19 residues long. Study observations and caveats: A previous analysis found most TCR beta V segments productive roughly 87% or roughly 30% of the time.

This sequence joins TRBV7-7 and TRBJ2-3, with 11 bases lining up with TRBD2. Material for sequencing was PBMCs. The receptor was derived from a male donor in good health and CMV-seropositive. The DNA of the CDR3 is TGTGCCAGCAGCCTGTCGGCGGTAGCGGGGGGGAGAGACACAGATACGCAGTATTTT. Protein sequence: CASSLSAVAGGRDTDTQYF.